This TCR beta chain stems from a study of graft-versus-host responses after intestinal transplantation. To note about this clone: Its antigen is undetermined.

The CDR3 length is 15 residues. Between the trimmed V and J ends, which lost 3 bases and 6 bases, there was a span of 17 bases. In germline, CDR1 is MNHNS, CDR2 SASEGT. Here immunoSEQ multiplex PCR was the method, and the copy in TCRdb shows in-frame clones only, minus some. The data hold just over 70,000 clones, with 84% observed a single time. The starting material was unstimulated CD4+ T cells sorted from spleen or lymph node cells, obtained before transplant. The V and J genes are TRBV6-1 and TRBJ1-1, with D tentatively TRBD1 (6 bases). This clonotype was obtained from a human donor who was the organ donor for an intestinal transplant. In DNA, the CDR3 is TGTGCCAGCAGTGATATCCCACAGGGCAGGGCTGAAGCTTTCTTT. Protein sequence: CASSDIPQGRAEAFF.